A single sample is the source of the 11 T cell receptor beta chains below, sequenced in a study of blood T cell repertoires in COVID-19. The method was immunoSEQ multiplex PCR; TCRdb's version includes in-frame clones alone and lacks a portion of them. Here the sample spans roughly 100,000 clones, around 80% being singletons. The sample consisted of peripheral blood. Receptors originate from a man older than 75 with COVID-19, enrolled during active disease.

This chain joins TRBV12-3 or TRBV12-4 and TRBJ2-5; D is uncertain. Trimming cost V 3 bases and J 4 bases, with 9 bases left between them. CDR3 length: 13 amino acids. The CDR3 loop reads CASSFLVAETQYF. CDR3 DNA: TGTGCCAGCAGTTTTCTAGTAGCAGAGACCCAGTACTTC.

The V gene is TRBV7-2, the J gene TRBJ2-2, with a possible D match to TRBD2 (5 bases). The CDR3 sequence is 15 residues long. V was pared by 2 bases and J by 4 bases, with 11 bases between. CDR1 and CDR2 (germline): SGHTA, FQGNSA. CDR3 coding DNA: TGTGCCAGCAGCTTATTTGGGAGATCCACCGGGGAGCTGTTTTTT. Encoded protein: CASSLFGRSTGELFF.

This clone appeared once. The rearrangement joins TRBV29-1 to TRBJ2-2; maybe TRBD1 (5 bases). The germline V and J ends were trimmed by 4 bases and 1 base, with 7 bases remaining between them. The CDR3 has 13 residues. Germline-derived CDR1 and CDR2 are SQVTM and ANQGSEA. The chain's CDR3 is CSVGQMNTGELFF. Here the CDR3 DNA reads TGCAGCGTTGGACAGATGAACACCGGGGAGCTGTTTTTT.

This chain uses TRBV5-1 with TRBJ2-5, with 9 bases that match TRBD2. From germline, CDR1 is SGHRS and CDR2 YFSETQ. This CDR3 region has 16 residues. Trimming removed 4 bases from V and 0 bases from J; junction bases left unmatched: 7. CDR3 DNA: TGCGCCAGCAGCCGTCCGACTAGCGGTGACCAAGAGACCCAGTACTTC. This codes for CASSRPTSGDQETQYF.

The chain joins TRBV7-3 to TRBJ2-2; D is uncertain. Germline CDR1 and CDR2: SGHTA and FQGTGA. Trimming stripped 6 bases from V and 7 bases from J, with 9 bases between. The CDR3 length is 12 residues. The DNA of the CDR3 is TGTGCCAGCAGAGGAGCAATCGGGGAGCTGTTTTTT. Amino acids: CASRGAIGELFF.

The CDR3 DNA reads as TGTGCCAGCAGTCCCGGGACTAGCACAGATACGCAGTATTTT. Translated, it gives CASSPGTSTDTQYF. This chain connects TRBV6-4 to TRBJ2-3; the D gene is possibly TRBD2 (6 bases). The CDR3 has 14 amino acids. V was pared by 5 bases and J by 0 bases, with 9 bases between. Germline-derived CDR1 and CDR2 are MRHNA and SNTAGT.

The chain is built from TRBV5-1 and TRBJ1-2, with 10 bases identical to TRBD1. This CDR3 contains 13 residues. The V segment lost 4 bases and the J segment 8 bases; nucleotides outside the gene matches: 5. CDR1 is SGHRS, CDR2 YFSETQ, per germline. CDR3 residues: CASSPGTGVGYTF. In nucleotides, the CDR3 is TGCGCCAGCAGCCCCGGGACAGGGGTCGGCTACACCTTC.

This rearrangement joins TRBV5-1 to TRBJ1-3; D gene unclear. This CDR3 comprises 14 residues. Trimming removed 3 bases at V and 3 bases at J, with 10 bases between. Germline CDR1 SGHRS, CDR2 YFSETQ. CDR3 coding DNA: TGCGCCAGCAGCTCCAAGGGAGATGGAAACACCATATATTTT. The encoded protein is CASSSKGDGNTIYF.

The V gene is TRBV4-3, the J gene TRBJ1-5; D gene uncertain. CDR3 size: 15 residues. Deletions cut 4 bases from V and 5 bases from J, with 15 bases between. CDR1 is LGHNA and CDR2 is YSLEER in the germline V gene. CDR3 protein: CASSPRREPDQPQHF. The CDR3 DNA reads as TGCGCCAGCAGCCCCCGGCGGGAACCTGATCAGCCCCAGCATTTT.

By share, this clone counts as medium-sized. V gene TRBV6-2 or TRBV6-3 combines with J gene TRBJ2-1, with D unresolved. Trimming pared 2 bases from V and 8 bases from J, leaving 10 bases between. The CDR3 covers 13 residues. Germline V CDR1 and CDR2: MNHEY, SVGEGT. The CDR3 nucleotides read TGTGCCAGCAGTTACGACTTTTTCGATGAGCAGTTCTTC. Protein sequence: CASSYDFFDEQFF.

The chain links TRBV6-2 or TRBV6-3 to TRBJ2-2, with D perhaps TRBD1 (6 bases). Germline assignment: CDR1 MNHEY and CDR2 SVGEGT. This CDR3 region has 17 residues. Trimming removed 2 bases at V and 3 bases at J, with 16 bases between. The CDR3 DNA reads as TGTGCCAGCAGTTACGGGCCAGGGGAAAGGTACACCGGGGAGCTGTTTTTT. It is translated as CASSYGPGERYTGELFF.